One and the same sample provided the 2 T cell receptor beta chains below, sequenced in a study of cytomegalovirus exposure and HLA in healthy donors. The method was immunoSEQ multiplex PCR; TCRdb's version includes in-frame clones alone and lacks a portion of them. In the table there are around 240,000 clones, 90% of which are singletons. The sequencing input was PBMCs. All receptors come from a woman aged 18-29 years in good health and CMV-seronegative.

CDR3 DNA sequence: TGTGCCAGCAGCGTAGATGCCGGGACAGGCTTCTCTGGGGCCAACGTCCTGACTTTC. This gives the protein CASSVDAGTGFSGANVLTF. The chain has TRBV9 and TRBJ2-6; 8 bases are shared with TRBD1. This CDR3 has 19 amino acids. Trimming took 0 bases from V and 0 from J; bases not matched to a gene: 8. Germline V lookup: CDR1 SGDLS, CDR2 YYNGEE.

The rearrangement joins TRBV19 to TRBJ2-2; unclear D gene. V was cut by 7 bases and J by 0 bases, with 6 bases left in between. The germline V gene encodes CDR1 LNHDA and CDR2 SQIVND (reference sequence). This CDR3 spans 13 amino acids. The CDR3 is CASTTSNTGELFF. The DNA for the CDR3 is TGTGCCAGTACAACATCGAACACCGGGGAGCTGTTTTTT.